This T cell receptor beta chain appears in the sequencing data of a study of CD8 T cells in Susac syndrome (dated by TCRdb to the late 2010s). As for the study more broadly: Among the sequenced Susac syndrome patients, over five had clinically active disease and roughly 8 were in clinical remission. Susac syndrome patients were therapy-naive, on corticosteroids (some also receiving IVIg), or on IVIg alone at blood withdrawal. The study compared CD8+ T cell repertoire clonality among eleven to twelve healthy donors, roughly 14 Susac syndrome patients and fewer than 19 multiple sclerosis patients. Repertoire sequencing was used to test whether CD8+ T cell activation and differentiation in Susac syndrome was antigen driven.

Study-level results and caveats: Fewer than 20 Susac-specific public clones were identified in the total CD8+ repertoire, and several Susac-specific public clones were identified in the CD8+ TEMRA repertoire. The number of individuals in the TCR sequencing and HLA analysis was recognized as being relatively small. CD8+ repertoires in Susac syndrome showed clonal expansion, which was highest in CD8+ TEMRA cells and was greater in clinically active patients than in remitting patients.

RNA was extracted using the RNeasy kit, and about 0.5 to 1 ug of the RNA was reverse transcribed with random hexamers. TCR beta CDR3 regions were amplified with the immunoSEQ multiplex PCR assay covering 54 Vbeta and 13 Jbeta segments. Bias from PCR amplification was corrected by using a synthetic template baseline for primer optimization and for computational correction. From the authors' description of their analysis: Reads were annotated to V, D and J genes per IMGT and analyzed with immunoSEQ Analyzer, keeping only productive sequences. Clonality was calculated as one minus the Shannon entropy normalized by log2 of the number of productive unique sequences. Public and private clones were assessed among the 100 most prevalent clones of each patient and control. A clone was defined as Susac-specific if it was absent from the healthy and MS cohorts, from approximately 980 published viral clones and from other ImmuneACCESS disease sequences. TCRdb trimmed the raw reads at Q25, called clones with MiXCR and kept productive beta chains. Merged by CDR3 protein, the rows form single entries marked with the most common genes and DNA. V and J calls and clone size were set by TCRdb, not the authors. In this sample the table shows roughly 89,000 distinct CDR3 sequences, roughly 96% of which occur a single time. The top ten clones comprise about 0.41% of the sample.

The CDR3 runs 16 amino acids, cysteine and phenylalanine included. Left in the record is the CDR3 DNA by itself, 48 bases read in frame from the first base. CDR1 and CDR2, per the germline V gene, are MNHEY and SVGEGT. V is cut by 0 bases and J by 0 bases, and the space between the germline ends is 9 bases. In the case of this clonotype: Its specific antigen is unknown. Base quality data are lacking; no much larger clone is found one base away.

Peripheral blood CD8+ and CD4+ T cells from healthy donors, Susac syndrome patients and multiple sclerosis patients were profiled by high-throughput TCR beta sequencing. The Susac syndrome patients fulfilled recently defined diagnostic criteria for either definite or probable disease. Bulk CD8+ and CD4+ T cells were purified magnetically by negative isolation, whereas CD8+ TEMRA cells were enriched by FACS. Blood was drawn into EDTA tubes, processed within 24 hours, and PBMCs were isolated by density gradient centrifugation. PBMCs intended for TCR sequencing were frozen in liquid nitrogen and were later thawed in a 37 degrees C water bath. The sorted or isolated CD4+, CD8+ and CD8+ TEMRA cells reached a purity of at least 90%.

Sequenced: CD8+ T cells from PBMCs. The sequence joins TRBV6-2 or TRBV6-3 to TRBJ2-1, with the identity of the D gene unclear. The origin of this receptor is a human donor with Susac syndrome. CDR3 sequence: CASSYSPESSYNEQFF. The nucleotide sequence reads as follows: TGTGCCAGCAGTTACTCCCCGGAGAGCTCCTACAATGAGCAGTTCTTC.